Given below is one T cell receptor (beta chain) in context. It lacks a known antigen. No qualities accompany the bases; no much larger clone lies one base away. This entry comes from a study of blood T cell repertoires in COVID-19 (dated by TCRdb to about 2020). In the study overall: Collaborator samples came from the United States, Italy and Spain and covered acute and convalescent phases of COVID-19. The material from the prospective study consisted of cDNA or gDNA derived from T cells, B-cell-depleted T cells, or PBMCs. Samples came from the ongoing ImmuneRACE study (first 160 participants) plus 1,254 subjects from 6 global collaborators. The dataset comprised deeply sampled blood TCRbeta repertoires from subjects exposed to, actively infected with, or recovered from COVID-19. The sample metadata nearly always contained a de-identified subject ID, COVID-19 status, age in years and sex. HLA class I and class II types, where available, came from metadata supplied by the sample provider rather than from assay-based typing. A freely available public database, intended as a resource for researchers studying the immune response to SARS-CoV-2, is where the repertoires were released.

TCRbeta CDR3 regions were amplified from genomic DNA using the immunoSEQ Assay, a bias-controlled multiplex PCR. Turning to the authors' computational methods: The number of nucleated cells in each sample was estimated by amplification of reference gene primers within the assay. To quantify the absolute abundance of each unique TCRbeta CDR3 rearrangement, sequence reads were collapsed and filtered. For each sample, productive Simpson clonality was calculated as the square root of Simpson's diversity index over productive rearrangements. TCRdb took this table from immuneACCESS and kept in-frame rearrangements with V and J called. Such tables lack part of the clones; where checked against another copy, unresolved V genes explain under half of the gap, and the rest is unexplained. For V, J and clone size, that table is used; D and trimming come from the DNA. For this sample there are 200,000 to 300,000 clones; roughly nine tenths appear just once. Together, the top ten hold 7.2% of the sample.

The junction shows trimming of 3 bases on V and 6 bases on J, plus 9 bases between the germline ends. The CDR3 numbers 13 residues from cysteine through phenylalanine. Only the CDR3 DNA is retained, 39 bases long and in frame from the first base. The germline V gene sets CDR1 to MRHNA and CDR2 to SNTAGT. Samples from volunteer blood donors who had recovered from COVID-19 were contributed by a second Seattle source. The collaborating institutions used their own protocols to collect whole blood in K2EDTA tubes. For TCRbeta analysis, collaborator samples were shipped as frozen whole blood, as isolated PBMCs, or as DNA extracted from either sample type. Study-wide conclusions, independent of this receptor: Clinical and demographic metadata were provided uncurated, with the amount varying by source and participant.

What was sequenced was peripheral blood. The sequence derives from a man in his sixties who had recovered from COVID-19. The sequence is built from TRBV6-4 and TRBJ1-5, and perhaps TRBD1 as D gene, on 5 matching bases. The CDR3 reads as follows: CASSENGGQPQHF. The DNA is as follows: TGTGCCAGCAGTGAAAACGGGGGTCAGCCCCAGCATTTT.